This T cell receptor beta chain was retrieved from a study of T-cell memory formation after mild COVID-19. General observations from the study: Most CD4+ clones that shrank were in CM and EM, while CD8+ ones turned up in EMRA.

Regarding this clonotype: Its antigen is as yet unknown.

Germline CDR1 is SEHNR and CDR2 is FQNEAQ (reference sequence). With 4 bases removed from V and 2 bases from J, the gap between germline ends came to 14 bases. The length of the CDR3 is 15 residues. 5'RACE primed at constant segments yielded TCR alpha and TCR beta cDNA libraries bearing sample barcodes and UMIs. TCRdb ran MiXCR on the 5' RACE reads and lists one entry per CDR3 protein. The data show roughly 310,000 distinct CDR3 sequences, more than 15% seen once. The receptor comes from a man aged 18 to 30 who had mild COVID-19 (a few samples of this study predate the infection). Cell type and time point are not known. Sequences were obtained from PBMCs or a T cell subset sorted from them (not recorded which). J is TRBJ1-2 and V is TRBV7-9; tentative D call: TRBD1 (6 bases). The CDR3 region is CASSSRQAANYGYTF. CDR3 DNA sequence: TGTGCCAGCAGCTCCAGACAGGCGGCCAACTATGGCTACACCTTC.